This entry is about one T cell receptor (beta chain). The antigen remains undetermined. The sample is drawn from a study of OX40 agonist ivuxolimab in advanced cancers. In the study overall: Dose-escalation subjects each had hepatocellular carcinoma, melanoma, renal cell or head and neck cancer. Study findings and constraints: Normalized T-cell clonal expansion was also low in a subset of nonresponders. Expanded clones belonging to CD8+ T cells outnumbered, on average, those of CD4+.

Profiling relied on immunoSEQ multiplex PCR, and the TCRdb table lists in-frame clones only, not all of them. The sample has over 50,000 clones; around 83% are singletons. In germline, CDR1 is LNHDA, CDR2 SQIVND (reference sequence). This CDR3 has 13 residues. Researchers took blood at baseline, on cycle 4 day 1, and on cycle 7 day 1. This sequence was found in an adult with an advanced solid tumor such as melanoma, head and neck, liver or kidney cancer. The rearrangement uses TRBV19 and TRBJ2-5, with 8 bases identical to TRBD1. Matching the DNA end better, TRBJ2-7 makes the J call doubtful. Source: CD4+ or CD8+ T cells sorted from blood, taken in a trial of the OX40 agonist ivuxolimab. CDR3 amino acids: CASRGTGLYEQYF. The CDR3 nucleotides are TGTGCCAGTAGAGGGACAGGATTATACGAGCAGTACTTC.